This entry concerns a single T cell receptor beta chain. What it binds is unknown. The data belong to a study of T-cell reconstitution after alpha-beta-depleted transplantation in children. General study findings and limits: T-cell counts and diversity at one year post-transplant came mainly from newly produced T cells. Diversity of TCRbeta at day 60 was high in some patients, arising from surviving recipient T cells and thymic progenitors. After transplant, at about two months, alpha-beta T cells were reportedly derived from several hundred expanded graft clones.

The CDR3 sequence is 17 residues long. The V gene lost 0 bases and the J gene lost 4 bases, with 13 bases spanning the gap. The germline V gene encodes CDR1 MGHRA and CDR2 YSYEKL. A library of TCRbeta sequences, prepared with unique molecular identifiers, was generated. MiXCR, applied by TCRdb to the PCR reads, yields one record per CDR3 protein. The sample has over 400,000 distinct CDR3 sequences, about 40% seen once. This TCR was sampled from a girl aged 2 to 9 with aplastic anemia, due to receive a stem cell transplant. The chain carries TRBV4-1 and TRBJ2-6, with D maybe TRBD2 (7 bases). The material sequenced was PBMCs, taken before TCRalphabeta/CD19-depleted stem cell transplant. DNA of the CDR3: TGCGCCAGCAGCCAAGATTGGGGGGGCTCGGGGGCCAACGTCCTGACTTTC. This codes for CASSQDWGGSGANVLTF.